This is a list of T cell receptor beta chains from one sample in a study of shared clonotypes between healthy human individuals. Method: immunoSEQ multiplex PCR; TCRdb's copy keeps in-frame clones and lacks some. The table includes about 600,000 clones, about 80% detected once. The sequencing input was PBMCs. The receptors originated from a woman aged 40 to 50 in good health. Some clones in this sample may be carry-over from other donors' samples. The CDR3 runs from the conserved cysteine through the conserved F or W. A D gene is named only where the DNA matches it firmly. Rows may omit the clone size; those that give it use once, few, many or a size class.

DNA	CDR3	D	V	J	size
TGTGCCAGCGGGCCCGGGGGCGAGACCCAGTACTTC	CASGPGGETQYF	-	TRBV2	TRBJ2-5	-
TGCGCCAGCAGCCCTACTAGCACAGATACGCAGTATTTT	CASSPTSTDTQYF	-	TRBV5-1	TRBJ2-3	-
TGTGCCTGGACCCCTGGAGTTCCCTACGAGCAGTACTTC	CAWTPGVPYEQYF	-	TRBV30	TRBJ2-7	few
TGTGCCAGCAGTTCCACCCCGGGGGTCACCATATATTTT	CASSSTPGVTIYF	-	TRBV28	TRBJ1-3	-
TGTGCCTGGAGCGCACTTAACCCGGACAGCTATGGCTACACCTTC	CAWSALNPDSYGYTF	-	TRBV30	TRBJ1-2	-
TGCGCCAGCAGCCTGCGCCCCGGGGGGGAGCAGTTCTTC	CASSLRPGGEQFF	TRBD2	TRBV5-1	TRBJ2-1	-
TGTGCCAGCAGCTTGGACGCTAGCAATCAGCCCCAGCATTTT	CASSLDASNQPQHF	-	TRBV5-4	TRBJ1-5	-
TGTGCCAGCAGCTTAGATTGGGCAGCCGAGCAGTACTTC	CASSLDWAAEQYF	-	TRBV11-3	TRBJ2-7	-
TGTGCCAGCAGCTTAGCGGGAGTTGGCGAGCAGTACTTC	CASSLAGVGEQYF	-	TRBV7-2	TRBJ2-7	-
TGCAGCGTTGGTTCAGGGGGCAGTTATGGCTACACCTTC	CSVGSGGSYGYTF	TRBD1	TRBV29-1	TRBJ1-2	-
TGTGCCAGCAGAGCGGGGGAGACCCAGTACTTC	CASRAGETQYF	TRBD2	TRBV27	TRBJ2-5	-
TGTGCCAGCAGTACTGACAGGGCTCCCTATGGCTACACCTTC	CASSTDRAPYGYTF	TRBD1	TRBV6-1	TRBJ1-2	-
TGCAGCGGGGGGGACGGGTCAAGCTCCTACAATGAGCAGTTCTTC	CSGGDGSSSYNEQFF	-	TRBV29-1	TRBJ2-1	-
TGCGCCAGCAGCCAAGATTGGGAGTTGGCATCTTATAATTCACCCCTCCACTTT	CASSQDWELASYNSPLHF	-	TRBV4-1	TRBJ1-6	few
TGTGCCAGCAGCCGAGCGGTGGCCGTAGATACGCAGTATTTT	CASSRAVAVDTQYF	-	TRBV7-2	TRBJ2-3	-
TGTGCCAGCAGTCCAACGCGTACGAATCAGCCCCAGCATTTT	CASSPTRTNQPQHF	-	TRBV2	TRBJ1-5	few
TGTGCCAGCAGTACCGCAATAGCGGGAGGGCCTAGGGAGCTGTTTTTT	CASSTAIAGGPRELFF	TRBD2	TRBV28	TRBJ2-2	-
TGTGCCAGCAGTGAAACGGGACTAGCGGGAGTACGGACCCAGTACTTC	CASSETGLAGVRTQYF	TRBD2	TRBV2	TRBJ2-5	-
TGTGCCATCAGCCCGTCGGAGGCCAGCTACGAGCAGTACTTC	CAISPSEASYEQYF	-	TRBV10-3	TRBJ2-7	once
TGTGCCAGCAGTGCGGTAGATAGCAATCAGCCCCAGCATTTT	CASSAVDSNQPQHF	-	TRBV2	TRBJ1-5	few
TGTGCCACCTCGCGGGGCCGGGGGGCAGATACGCAGTATTTT	CATSRGRGADTQYF	TRBD2	TRBV15	TRBJ2-3	-
TGCGCCAGCAGCTTTTGGGGGGAGACCCAGTACTTC	CASSFWGETQYF	-	TRBV5-1	TRBJ2-5	-
TGTGCCAGCAGGGGCAGAGTCAACACCGGGGAGCTGTTTTTT	CASRGRVNTGELFF	-	TRBV6-6	TRBJ2-2	-
TGTGCCAGCAGCCAAGTCTGGGGTACTGGAAACACCATATATTTT	CASSQVWGTGNTIYF	-	TRBV14	TRBJ1-3	many
TGTGCCAGCAGTCAGACCGGACCCCACGAATATTCAACGAATACCGGGGAGCTGTTTTTT	CASSQTGPHEYSTNTGELFF	-	TRBV7-3	TRBJ2-2	-
TGTGCCAGCTCACACGCGACAGGGCCAAGCTCCTACAATGAGCAGTTCTTC	CASSHATGPSSYNEQFF	TRBD1	TRBV18	TRBJ2-1	-
TGTGCCACCAGCAGATCGGGGGGCTACACTGAAGCTTTCTTT	CATSRSGGYTEAFF	-	TRBV15	TRBJ1-1	many
TGTGCCAGCAGCCCTCGGCATCTCGTTTTCTTT	CASSPRHLVFF	-	TRBV7-2	TRBJ1-1	few
TGTGCCAGCAGTTGGGGACAGGACGACTACGAGCAGTACTTC	CASSWGQDDYEQYF	TRBD1	TRBV27	TRBJ2-7	once
TGCGCCAGCAGCCCAACAGGGGGAGGGATGTACGAGCAGTACTTC	CASSPTGGGMYEQYF	-	TRBV5-1	TRBJ2-7	once
TGTGCCAGTAGTATGCGGGACAGGGGACAGTTCTTC	CASSMRDRGQFF	TRBD1	TRBV19	TRBJ2-1	once
TGTGCCAGCTCGAAGGGTGGCAATCAGCCCCAGCATTTT	CASSKGGNQPQHF	-	TRBV18	TRBJ1-5	once
TGTGCCAGCAGTGACTCCAGGGTTAGTGCGCAGTATTTT	CASSDSRVSAQYF	-	TRBV6-4	TRBJ2-3	-
TGTGCCAGCAGAACCCGGACAGGTAGCAATCAGCCCCAGCATTTT	CASRTRTGSNQPQHF	TRBD1	TRBV28	TRBJ1-5	few
TGTGCCATCACCCAAGGGGGGGCCGGCACAGATACGCAGTATTTT	CAITQGGAGTDTQYF	-	TRBV10-3	TRBJ2-3	-
TGTGCCAGTAGGCGTGTAGGGGGACAGGGACAAGAGACCCAGTACTTC	CASRRVGGQGQETQYF	TRBD1	TRBV19	TRBJ2-5	-
TGTGCCAGCAGTCCCTTCTTGTCTGGAAACACCATATATTTT	CASSPFLSGNTIYF	-	TRBV28	TRBJ1-3	-
TGCGCCAGCAGTGATGTAGGGGGCCAAACTGAAGCTTTCTTT	CASSDVGGQTEAFF	TRBD1	TRBV5-1	TRBJ1-1	-
TGTGCCTGGAGTCTTCGGAGGGTGGCGGATACGCAGTATTTT	CAWSLRRVADTQYF	-	TRBV30	TRBJ2-3	-
TGTGCCATCAGTGAGTCGCCTAGCGGGAGAGGATACAATGAGCAGTTCTTC	CAISESPSGRGYNEQFF	TRBD2	TRBV10-3	TRBJ2-1	-
TGTGCCAGCAGATCCGACACGCGCACCGGGGAGCTGTTTTTT	CASRSDTRTGELFF	-	TRBV7-9	TRBJ2-2	-
TGTGCCTGGAGTAGACTAGCGGGCAGCTACGAGCAGTACTTC	CAWSRLAGSYEQYF	TRBD2	TRBV30	TRBJ2-7	few
TGTGCCAGCAGCTTTAACGGGGCGGGGTACGAGCAGTACTTC	CASSFNGAGYEQYF	-	TRBV7-6	TRBJ2-7	-
TGTGCCAGCAGCTTGGGCCGGGACCAATACGAGCAGTACTTC	CASSLGRDQYEQYF	-	TRBV7-2	TRBJ2-7	-
TGTGCCAGCAGCTTCGGGACAGGGGCTGGGGAGACCCAGTACTTC	CASSFGTGAGETQYF	TRBD1	TRBV7-9	TRBJ2-5	few
TGTGCCATCAGTGAAATCGCTAATGAAAAACTGTTTTTT	CAISEIANEKLFF	-	TRBV10-3	TRBJ1-4	-
TGTGCCAGCAGCCAATCCGGGACTAGGATCGGAGAGGAGACCCAGTACTTC	CASSQSGTRIGEETQYF	TRBD2	TRBV11-2	TRBJ2-5	few
TGTGCCAGCAGCTTAGCGCTCGGAGGGGTTGGGGAGCTGTTTTTT	CASSLALGGVGELFF	-	TRBV7-2	TRBJ2-2	-
TGCGCCAGCAGCCAAGCTCCGGGACTAGCGGGAGTTGGAGATACGCAGTATTTT	CASSQAPGLAGVGDTQYF	TRBD2	TRBV4-1	TRBJ2-3	-
TGTGCCAGCTCACAAAATACCGGGACTAGCGGAGAGCAGTACTTC	CASSQNTGTSGEQYF	TRBD2	TRBV18	TRBJ2-7	-
TGTGCCAGTAGTATTACATTTCGGGACATACAGCATTTT	CASSITFRDIQHF	-	TRBV19	TRBJ1-5	few
TGTGCCAGCAGCTTATCGGCGGGAGGTTACAATGAGCAGTTCTTC	CASSLSAGGYNEQFF	TRBD2	TRBV7-2	TRBJ2-1	-
TGTGCCAGCAGCTTCCGTGGGACAGCCAATGAAAAACTGTTTTTT	CASSFRGTANEKLFF	TRBD1	TRBV11-2	TRBJ1-4	-
TGTGCCAGCAGTGCATTTCTGCTAATTCTCTCCTACGAGCAGTACTTC	CASSAFLLILSYEQYF	-	TRBV6-1	TRBJ2-7	-